Given below is one TCR beta chain in context. The CDR3 totals 15 residues. Germline CDR1 is SGHAT and CDR2 is FQNNGV. With V trimmed by 4 bases and J by 7 bases, 10 bases remained unmatched. The entry originates in a study of blood T cell repertoires in COVID-19. About the research overall: In each case, the material was cDNA or gDNA derived from T cells, B-cell-depleted T cells, or PBMCs.

The method was immunoSEQ multiplex PCR; TCRdb's version includes in-frame clones alone and lacks a portion of them. This sample has hundreds of thousands of clones, with around 83% found just once. V and J are TRBV11-2 and TRBJ1-2; 9 nucleotides align to TRBD1. Sequencing was carried out using peripheral blood. The source is a woman between 45 and 65 years old with acute or convalescent COVID-19. CDR3 nucleotides: TGTGCCAGCAGCTCCACAGGGGGCTTCATCTCTGGCTACACCTTC. Its protein product is CASSSTGGFISGYTF. The variable domain in full, completed from reference TRBV11-2 and TRBJ1-2, reads EAGVAQSPRYKIIEKRQSVAFWCNPISGHATLYWYQQILGQGPKLLIQFQNNGVVDDSQLPKDRFSAERLKGVDSTLKIQPAKLEDSAVYLCASSSTGGFISGYTFGSGTRLTVV.